This entry lists 14 T cell receptor beta chains sequenced from one sample in a study of cytomegalovirus exposure and HLA in healthy donors. The PCR made use of 60 Vbeta and 13 Jbeta primers. The repertoire was sequenced with immunoSEQ multiplex PCR; TCRdb's copy has only in-frame clones and lacks some. The sample has approximately 59,000 clones; 65% to 80% are singletons. Sequenced input: PBMCs. Receptors originate from a man in his forties in good health and CMV-seropositive.

The gene calls are TRBV11-2 and TRBJ1-2, with D tentatively TRBD1 (6 bases). The length of the CDR3 is 15 residues. Trimming left V 6 bases short and J 0 bases short, with 14 bases between. Germline CDR1 SGHAT, CDR2 FQNNGV. This CDR3 reads CASSDGQLANYGYTF. CDR3 bases: TGTGCCAGCAGTGACGGACAGCTTGCTAACTATGGCTACACCTTC.

This clone was seen more than once but under ten times. The chain couples TRBV19 to TRBJ1-5, with 7 nucleotides matching TRBD1. V lost 5 bases and J lost 4; bases outside the gene matches: 5. This CDR3 is 14 amino acids long. Germline values: CDR1 LNHDA, CDR2 SQIVND (reference sequence). The CDR3 nucleotides read TGTGCCAGTAGTGGGGGACAGCAAAATCAGCCCCAGCATTTT. Amino acids: CASSGGQQNQPQHF.

DNA of the CDR3: TGTGCCAGCAGCTTAGAAGTCCCTAGCGGGTACGAGCAGTACTTC. Protein product: CASSLEVPSGYEQYF. The rearrangement uses TRBV11-2 and TRBJ2-7; 8 nucleotides line up with TRBD2. The ends lost 0 bases at V and 4 bases at J; junction bases unmatched: 5. The CDR3 has 15 amino acids. Per the germline V gene, CDR1 is SGHAT and CDR2 is FQNNGV.

This clone was detected only once. In nucleotides, the CDR3 is TGTGCCAGCAGATCTACAGGGGGGACTGAAGCTTTCTTT. It specifies CASRSTGGTEAFF. The chain couples TRBV28 to TRBJ1-1; 8 bases map to TRBD1. This CDR3 region has 13 residues. The V segment lost 6 bases and the J segment 5 bases; nucleotides outside the gene matches: 5. Germline V gives CDR1 MDHEN, CDR2 SYDVKM.

The chain carries TRBV4-2 and TRBJ2-3; TRBD2 aligns across 8 bases. The CDR3 extends over 18 amino acids. The V gene's germline CDR1 is LGHNA and CDR2 YNFKEQ. The V and J ends lost 5 bases and 5 bases, in that order; junction bases with no gene match: 18. The CDR3 region is CASSESHRGGGYKDTQYF. DNA for the CDR3: TGTGCCAGCAGCGAATCCCACCGGGGGGGCGGGTATAAAGATACGCAGTATTTT.

This sequence joins TRBV30 and TRBJ1-6; D gene ambiguous. This CDR3 is built from 13 residues. Deletions cut 2 bases from V and 6 bases from J, with 8 bases between. Looked up from germline, CDR1 is GTSNPN and CDR2 is SVGIG (reference sequence). This CDR3 reads CAWSTDSNSPLHF. The CDR3 region has the DNA TGTGCCTGGAGTACAGATTCTAATTCACCCCTCCACTTT.

The rearrangement links TRBV6-6 to TRBJ1-4; 8 bases fit TRBD1. Germline V gene sequence: CDR1 MNHNY, CDR2 SVGAGI (reference sequence). Unmatched junction bases numbered 12, after V lost 6 bases and J lost 6 bases. The CDR3 spans 16 residues. The CDR3 spells CASRLAQDRAYEKLFF. The CDR3 DNA is TGTGCCAGCAGGTTAGCTCAGGACAGGGCTTATGAAAAACTGTTTTTT.

In its sample, this clone was seen a few times. The chain employs TRBV6-4 and TRBJ2-3; D perhaps matches TRBD1 (6 bases). The CDR3 has 13 amino acids. The germline V gene has CDR1 MRHNA and CDR2 SNTAGT. Trimming removed 4 bases from V and 6 bases from J, with 11 bases in between. The CDR3 loop reads CASSVGALDTQYF. CDR3 in DNA: TGTGCCAGCAGTGTGGGGGCACTTGATACGCAGTATTTT.

This rearrangement joins TRBV6-1 to TRBJ1-1, with 7 bases that match TRBD1. The junction had 5 bases not matched to a gene; V was cut back by 6 bases and J by 1 base. In germline, CDR1 is MNHNS, CDR2 SASEGT. The CDR3 extends over 14 amino acids. The CDR3 here is CASRAGQTNTEAFF. CDR3 coding DNA: TGTGCCAGCAGGGCGGGACAGACGAACACTGAAGCTTTCTTT.

The chain carries TRBV10-3 and TRBJ2-7; TRBD1 aligns across 8 bases. Trimming removed 8 bases from V and 5 bases from J; junction bases left unmatched: 5. Germline CDR1 and CDR2: ENHRY and SYGVKD. CDR3 length: 12 amino acids. This CDR3 reads CAIGTGLNEQYF. The CDR3, as DNA: TGTGCCATCGGGACAGGATTAAACGAGCAGTACTTC.

The rearrangement joins TRBV11-2 to TRBJ2-1; 12 bases match TRBD2. The CDR3 is 17 residues long. Trimming took 4 bases from V and 6 from J; bases not matched to a gene: 10. CDR1 and CDR2 from the germline V gene are SGHAT and FQNNGV. The CDR3 DNA follows: TGTGCCAGCAGCTCCCCTACTTGGACTAGCGGGGTCAATGAGCAGTTCTTC. Its protein product is CASSSPTWTSGVNEQFF.

V is TRBV5-1 and J is TRBJ2-1; D might be TRBD1 (6 bases). V shed 1 base and J shed 8 bases, with 13 bases lying between them. Germline CDR1 is SGHRS and CDR2 is YFSETQ. The CDR3 has 14 residues. DNA for the CDR3: TGCGCCAGCAGCTTGCAGGGGAGTGTGGATGAGCAGTTCTTC. This sequence encodes CASSLQGSVDEQFF.

This clone was detected a few times. The chain links TRBV5-4 to TRBJ2-5; 12 bases are a match to TRBD1. Germline CDR1 reads SGHNT; CDR2 reads YYREEE (reference sequence). V trimming: 4 bases; J trimming: 5 bases; junction bases outside the gene matches: 6. The CDR3 is made up of 15 amino acids. The CDR3 DNA follows: TGTGCCAGCAGCCCGGGACAGGGGGCGTGGGAGACCCAGTACTTC. It encodes CASSPGQGAWETQYF.

The V call is TRBV15, the J call TRBJ1-1, with 7 positions matching TRBD1. V gave up 1 base and J gave up 9 bases; unmatched junction bases: 5. This CDR3 comprises 13 residues. Germline-derived CDR1 and CDR2 are LNHNV and YYDKDF (reference sequence). This CDR3 is CATSRGAGGKAFF. The DNA for the CDR3 is TGTGCCACCAGCAGAGGGGCAGGGGGAAAAGCTTTCTTT.